This is a list of T cell receptor beta chains from one sample in a study of blood T cell repertoires in COVID-19. Method: immunoSEQ multiplex PCR; TCRdb's copy keeps in-frame clones and lacks some. Here the sample spans around 170,000 clones, approximately 80% being singletons. Source material: peripheral blood. These receptors were collected from an older woman with acute or convalescent COVID-19. Each CDR3 is given without its conserved first and last residue. Part of the rows lack a size; the others show once, few, many or a class for expanded clones.

V: TRBV19
size: .
J: TRBJ2-6
CDR3: ASSIASSGANVLT

V: TRBV10-3
size: .
J: TRBJ1-1
CDR3: AIRIRGADTEAF

V: TRBV5-5
size: .
J: TRBJ2-7
CDR3: ASSTGGISSYEQY

V: TRBV5-8
size: .
J: TRBJ1-6
CDR3: ASSTGQGSNSPLH

V: TRBV9
size: .
J: TRBJ2-3
CDR3: ASSVEGADTDTQY

V: TRBV10-1
size: .
J: TRBJ2-1
CDR3: ASSTGTSGYNEQF

V: TRBV6-5
size: .
J: TRBJ1-2
CDR3: ASSYIGTGKEGYT

V: TRBV6-2/TRBV6-3
size: .
J: TRBJ2-7
CDR3: ASSSQGYEQY

V: TRBV6-5
size: .
J: TRBJ1-2
CDR3: ASSSGYSNYGYT

V: TRBV5-1
size: .
J: TRBJ1-1
CDR3: ASSFDTTEAF

V: TRBV9
size: .
J: TRBJ2-7
CDR3: ASSVVASSYEQY

V: TRBV7-2
size: many
J: TRBJ2-7
CDR3: ASSLRKRGSREQY

V: TRBV24-1
size: .
J: TRBJ1-2
CDR3: ATSDLAGGADGYT

V: TRBV5-6
size: .
J: TRBJ1-2
CDR3: ASRSKDSLRTYGYT

V: TRBV5-1
size: .
J: TRBJ2-1
CDR3: ASSLAGNNEQF

V: TRBV11-2
size: .
J: TRBJ1-1
CDR3: ASSTDRDTEAF

V: TRBV30
size: .
J: TRBJ1-2
CDR3: AFSRDRPRRGYT

V: TRBV19
size: .
J: TRBJ1-2
CDR3: ASSAMAGTGANYGYT

V: TRBV6-5
size: few
J: TRBJ2-1
CDR3: ASSPRTSGGDEQF

V: TRBV5-4
size: .
J: TRBJ2-7
CDR3: ASSLGSAGGTTYEQY

V: TRBV12-3/TRBV12-4
size: .
J: TRBJ1-2
CDR3: ASSFGSNYGYT

V: TRBV15
size: few
J: TRBJ1-4
CDR3: ATSRAGTGVREKLF

V: TRBV6-5
size: .
J: TRBJ1-5
CDR3: ASNLSGDSNQPQH

V: TRBV7-3
size: .
J: TRBJ2-3
CDR3: ASSSGTSRTDTQY

V: TRBV7-8
size: .
J: TRBJ1-6
CDR3: ASSGTVFSSPLH

V: TRBV2
size: .
J: TRBJ1-6
CDR3: ASTRVDNSPLH

V: TRBV19
size: few
J: TRBJ1-4
CDR3: ASCPADRVTGEKLF

V: TRBV5-1
size: .
J: TRBJ1-1
CDR3: ASSLKWGRGTYTEAF

V: TRBV7-3
size: few
J: TRBJ1-1
CDR3: ASSSGTTEAF

V: TRBV20-1
size: once
J: TRBJ1-1
CDR3: SAKGIRGAF

V: TRBV6-2/TRBV6-3
size: few
J: TRBJ2-7
CDR3: ASSPPGQAYEQY

V: TRBV28
size: .
J: TRBJ2-2
CDR3: ASSVTGTRAAGELF

V: TRBV9
size: .
J: TRBJ1-3
CDR3: ASSPGGLGNTIY

V: TRBV4-1
size: .
J: TRBJ2-7
CDR3: ASSPRVSYEQY

V: TRBV7-9
size: once
J: TRBJ1-1
CDR3: AGGDRGSTEAF

V: TRBV23-1
size: once
J: TRBJ1-1
CDR3: ASGPIKLQGDTEAF

V: TRBV7-9
size: .
J: TRBJ1-4
CDR3: ASSFRTAIATNEKLF

V: TRBV18
size: few
J: TRBJ2-7
CDR3: ASSPRRTGADEQY

V: TRBV9
size: .
J: TRBJ1-2
CDR3: ASSDTGRGYT

V: TRBV9
size: .
J: TRBJ2-1
CDR3: ASSEGQGATYNEQF

V: TRBV20-1
size: .
J: TRBJ2-5
CDR3: SASTTGSGTQY

V: TRBV5-4
size: .
J: TRBJ1-4
CDR3: ASSLSDRVTEKLF

V: TRBV10-3
size: .
J: TRBJ1-5
CDR3: AISPGTVDNQPQH

V: TRBV19
size: once
J: TRBJ2-1
CDR3: ASSDIPGGLYNEQF

V: TRBV2
size: .
J: TRBJ2-2
CDR3: ASRSQGQNTGELF

V: TRBV12-3/TRBV12-4
size: .
J: TRBJ2-1
CDR3: ASSGQGGNEQF

V: TRBV12-3/TRBV12-4
size: .
J: TRBJ2-5
CDR3: ASSPDRVETQY

V: TRBV10-3
size: .
J: TRBJ2-7
CDR3: AISESGFYEQY

V: TRBV19
size: once
J: TRBJ1-5
CDR3: ASSIGGYGNQPQH

V: TRBV7-2
size: .
J: TRBJ1-6
CDR3: ASSLRTGGKNSPLH

V: TRBV29-1
size: .
J: TRBJ2-7
CDR3: SVEGWQASPYEQY

V: TRBV7-2
size: .
J: TRBJ1-2
CDR3: ASSTRTGGDYGYT

V: TRBV5-6
size: .
J: TRBJ2-1
CDR3: ASSVRDRGINEQF

V: TRBV5-6
size: .
J: TRBJ1-2
CDR3: ASSLGGARYGYT

V: TRBV7-9
size: once
J: TRBJ1-2
CDR3: ASSLDLTGNGYT

V: TRBV28
size: .
J: TRBJ2-3
CDR3: AINSIGRGTDTQY

V: TRBV13
size: .
J: TRBJ2-2
CDR3: ASSFPGVLNTGELF

V: TRBV5-1
size: few
J: TRBJ1-2
CDR3: ASSLVGGPANYGYT

V: TRBV27
size: .
J: TRBJ1-5
CDR3: ASSFRFLRDRGVGSNQPQH

V: TRBV19
size: .
J: TRBJ1-2
CDR3: ASSFPGHATYGYT